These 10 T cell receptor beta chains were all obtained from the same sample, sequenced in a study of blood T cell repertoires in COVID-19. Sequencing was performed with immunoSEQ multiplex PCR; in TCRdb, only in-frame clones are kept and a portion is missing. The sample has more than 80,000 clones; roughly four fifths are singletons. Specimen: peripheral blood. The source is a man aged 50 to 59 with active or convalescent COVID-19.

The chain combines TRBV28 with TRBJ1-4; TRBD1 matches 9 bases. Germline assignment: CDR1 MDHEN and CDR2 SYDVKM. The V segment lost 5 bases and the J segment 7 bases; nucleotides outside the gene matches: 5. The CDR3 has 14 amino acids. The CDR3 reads CASSTGTGSEKLFF. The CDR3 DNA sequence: TGTGCCAGCAGTACCGGGACAGGGAGTGAAAAACTGTTTTTT.

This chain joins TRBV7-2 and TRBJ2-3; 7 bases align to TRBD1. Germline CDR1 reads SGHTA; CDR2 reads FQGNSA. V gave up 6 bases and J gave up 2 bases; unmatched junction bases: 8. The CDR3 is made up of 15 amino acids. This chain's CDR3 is CASSIGGANTDTQYF. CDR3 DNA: TGTGCCAGCAGTATAGGGGGCGCGAACACAGATACGCAGTATTTT.

CDR3 DNA sequence: TGTGCCAGCAGTTTAGGGCCCATTTTAGAGGCTTTCTTT. It codes for CASSLGPILEAFF. This chain links TRBV28 with TRBJ1-1; D not certain. The CDR3 runs to 13 residues. CDR1 is MDHEN, CDR2 SYDVKM, per germline. V was shortened by 2 bases and J by 11 bases, with 15 bases between the two germline ends. The full variable domain, completed using reference TRBV28 and TRBJ1-1, is DVKVTQSSRYLVKRTGEKVFLECVQDMDHENMFWYRQDPGLGLRLIYFSYDVKMKEKGDIPEGYSVSREKKERFSLILESASTNQTSMYLCASSLGPILEAFFGQGTRLTVV.

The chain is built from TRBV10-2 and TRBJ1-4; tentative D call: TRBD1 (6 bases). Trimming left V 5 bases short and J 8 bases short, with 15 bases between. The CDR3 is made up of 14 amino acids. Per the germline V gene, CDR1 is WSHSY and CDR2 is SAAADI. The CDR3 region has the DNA TGCGCCAGCAGTAGCCCAGGGGAAGGCGAAAAACTGTTTTTT. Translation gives CASSSPGEGEKLFF.

The CDR3 bases are TGTGCCAGCAGCTTAGATCCCCGGGGAACGGAGACCCAGTACTTC. It yields the protein CASSLDPRGTETQYF. The chain recombines TRBV11-2 with TRBJ2-5; D is perhaps TRBD2 (5 bases). Between the trimmed V and J ends, which lost 0 bases and 5 bases, there was a span of 13 bases. The CDR3 consists of 15 residues. Germline CDR1 reads SGHAT; CDR2 reads FQNNGV.

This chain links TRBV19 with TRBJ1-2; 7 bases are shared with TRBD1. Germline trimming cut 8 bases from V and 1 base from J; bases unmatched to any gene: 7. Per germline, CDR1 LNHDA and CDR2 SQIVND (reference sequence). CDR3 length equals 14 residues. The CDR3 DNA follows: TGTGCCAGTCAACAGGGGAGTGTTAACTATGGCTACACCTTC. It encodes CASQQGSVNYGYTF.

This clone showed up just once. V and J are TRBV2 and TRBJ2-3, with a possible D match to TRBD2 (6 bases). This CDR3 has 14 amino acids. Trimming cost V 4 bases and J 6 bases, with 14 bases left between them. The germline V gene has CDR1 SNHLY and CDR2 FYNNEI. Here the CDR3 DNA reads TGTGCCAGCAGTGCGGGACTCCTCCTGGATACGCAGTATTTT. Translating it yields CASSAGLLLDTQYF.

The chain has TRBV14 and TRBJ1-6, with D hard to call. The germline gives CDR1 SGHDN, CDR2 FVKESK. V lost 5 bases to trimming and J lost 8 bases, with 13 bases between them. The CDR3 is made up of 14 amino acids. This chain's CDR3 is CASSSRRVDSPLHF. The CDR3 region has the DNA TGTGCCAGCAGCTCAAGGAGGGTGGATTCACCCCTCCACTTT.

Written as DNA, the CDR3 is TGTGCCAGCAAGAGACTAGCGGGGGTGGGTGAGCAGTTCTTC. Translation gives CASKRLAGVGEQFF. The V and J genes are TRBV7-2 and TRBJ2-1, with 12 bases aligning to TRBD2. This CDR3 contains 14 residues. With V trimmed by 7 bases and J by 9 bases, 7 bases remained unmatched. Germline loops: CDR1 SGHTA, CDR2 FQGNSA.

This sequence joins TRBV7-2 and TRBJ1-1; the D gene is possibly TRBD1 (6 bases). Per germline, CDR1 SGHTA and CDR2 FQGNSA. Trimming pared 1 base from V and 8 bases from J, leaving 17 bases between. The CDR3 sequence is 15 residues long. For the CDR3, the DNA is TGTGCCAGCAGCTTAGACGGGGGGGGCCTTAGGGAAGCTTTCTTT. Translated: CASSLDGGGLREAFF.